Listed here are 19 T cell receptor beta chains from one sample, sequenced in a study of blood T cell repertoires in COVID-19. This table comes from immunoSEQ multiplex PCR, and its TCRdb copy is limited to in-frame clones, with some not included. Of 200,000 to 250,000 clones detected, 86% appear once; the ten largest clones hold over 3%. The sequencing input was PBMCs or T cells enriched from blood (not recorded which). The origin of the receptors is a woman aged 45-65 years in a cohort exposed to, infected with or recovered from COVID-19 (not recorded which).

V usage is TRBV11-2 and J usage is TRBJ2-1; 7 nucleotides match TRBD2. The germline CDR1 and CDR2 sequences are SGHAT and FQNNGV. With V trimmed by 3 bases and J by 1 base, 6 bases remained unmatched. This CDR3 comprises 16 residues. CDR3 sequence reads: CASSFRLAHSYNEQFF. CDR3 nucleotides: TGTGCCAGCAGCTTTCGACTAGCACATTCCTACAATGAGCAGTTCTTC.

J is TRBJ2-5 and V is TRBV28; possible D gene TRBD1, 6 bases. The CDR3 runs 15 residues. Germline values: CDR1 MDHEN, CDR2 SYDVKM. The V end was cut by 5 bases, the J end by 3 bases, with 16 bases between. The CDR3 sequence: CASSDDRDTEETQYF. The CDR3 DNA reads TGTGCCAGCAGTGACGACCGGGACACTGAAGAGACCCAGTACTTC.

The chain uses TRBV13 and TRBJ2-7; TRBD2 agrees at 7 bases. The CDR3 runs to 13 residues. The V segment lost 5 bases and the J segment 3 bases; nucleotides outside the gene matches: 4. Germline V lookup: CDR1 PRHDT, CDR2 FYEKMQ (reference sequence). The CDR3 region is CASSGGGLYEQYF. In DNA, the CDR3 is TGTGCCAGCAGCGGGGGGGGACTCTACGAGCAGTACTTC.

The chain recombines TRBV7-2 with TRBJ1-4, with D possibly TRBD1 on 6 matching bases. This CDR3 region has 16 residues. Germline CDR1 is SGHTA and CDR2 is FQGNSA. Trimming left V 5 bases short and J 7 bases short, with 20 bases between. DNA for the CDR3: TGTGCCAGCAGCCCCGCAGGGGCGGTCGTCAGTGAAAAACTGTTTTTT. The encoded protein is CASSPAGAVVSEKLFF.

The rearrangement links TRBV7-2 to TRBJ1-4; no firm D call. Deletions cut 4 bases from V and 4 bases from J, with 7 bases between. Germline V gives CDR1 SGHTA, CDR2 FQGNSA. CDR3 length: 13 residues. The CDR3 here is CASSSDYNEKLFF. CDR3 DNA: TGTGCCAGCAGCTCCGACTATAATGAAAAACTGTTTTTT.

The chain is built from TRBV19 and TRBJ2-3; 11 positions match TRBD2. The CDR3 sequence is 16 residues long. Trimming removed 5 bases from V and 4 bases from J; junction bases left unmatched: 8. Germline V gene data show CDR1 as LNHDA and CDR2 as SQIVND (reference sequence). CDR3 region: CASSAASGGWPDTQYF. CDR3 bases: TGTGCCAGTAGTGCAGCTAGCGGGGGGTGGCCAGATACGCAGTATTTT.

This chain links TRBV19 with TRBJ1-3; TRBD1 matches 7 bases. Trimming removed 5 bases from V and 1 base from J; junction bases left unmatched: 2. This CDR3 spans 14 amino acids. Germline values: CDR1 LNHDA, CDR2 SQIVND (reference sequence). CDR3 DNA: TGTGCCAGTAGTGTGGGACAGTCTGGAAACACCATATATTTT. Translated, it gives CASSVGQSGNTIYF.

The rearrangement uses TRBV5-1 and TRBJ1-2; D unresolved. CDR1 and CDR2 from the germline V gene are SGHRS and YFSETQ. The V end was cut by 2 bases, the J end by 3 bases, with 5 bases between. CDR3 length equals 12 residues. The CDR3 bases are TGCGCCAGCAGCTTTGAGGACTATGGCTACACCTTC. Its translation is CASSFEDYGYTF.

In this sample, this clone turned up once. The chain uses TRBV6-5 and TRBJ2-1; 9 bases are shared with TRBD1. Trimming cost V 6 bases and J 7 bases; bases outside gene matches: 4. CDR1 and CDR2 (germline): MNHEY, SVGAGI. The CDR3 contains 13 residues. CDR3 sequence: CASRGTGKNEQFF. CDR3 in DNA: TGTGCCAGCAGGGGGACAGGGAAGAATGAGCAGTTCTTC.

J is TRBJ2-1 and V is TRBV7-3; TRBD2 aligns across 11 bases. Trimming cost V 3 bases and J 7 bases; bases outside gene matches: 5. The CDR3 covers 15 residues. Germline lookup yields CDR1 SGHTA and CDR2 FQGTGA. The CDR3: CASSFTSGGRNEQFF. The DNA of the CDR3 is TGTGCCAGCAGCTTTACTAGCGGGGGTAGAAATGAGCAGTTCTTC.

This sequence joins TRBV19 and TRBJ1-2; TRBD1 is a possible D gene (6 bases). The CDR3 sequence is 14 residues long. V lost 5 bases, J lost 3 bases, and 13 bases lay in between. Germline V gene data show CDR1 as LNHDA and CDR2 as SQIVND (reference sequence). The CDR3, as DNA: TGTGCCAGTAGTCTAACAGGGTCTTACTATGGCTACACCTTC. This encodes CASSLTGSYYGYTF.

The V call is TRBV9, the J call TRBJ2-3; TRBD1 matches 7 bases. The length of the CDR3 is 16 residues. V shed 2 bases, J shed 1 base, and the junction held 7 bases outside the gene matches. CDR1 and CDR2 (germline): SGDLS, YYNGEE. CDR3 sequence reads: CASSVKRDSRTDTQYF. DNA of the CDR3: TGTGCCAGCAGCGTGAAACGGGACAGCCGCACAGATACGCAGTATTTT.

The rearrangement uses TRBV27 and TRBJ1-5; D unclear. Germline loops: CDR1 MNHEY, CDR2 SMNVEV (reference sequence). The V end lost 5 bases, the J end lost 2 bases, and 10 bases lay between the germline ends. This CDR3 is built from 14 residues. This CDR3 reads CASSAGYGNQPQHF. The CDR3 coding sequence is TGTGCCAGCAGTGCCGGGTATGGCAATCAGCCCCAGCATTTT.

This rearrangement joins TRBV6-5 to TRBJ1-3; 8 positions agree with TRBD1. The CDR3 spans 16 residues. CDR1 is MNHEY, CDR2 SVGAGI, per germline. Unmatched junction bases numbered 3, after V lost 2 bases and J lost 0 bases. Here the CDR3 DNA reads TGTGCCAGCAGTTACGGACAGGGCCACTCTGGAAACACCATATATTTT. Translating it yields CASSYGQGHSGNTIYF.

This clone was counted between two and nine times. The genes are TRBV7-9 and TRBJ1-2; D ambiguous. Germline CDR1 reads SEHNR; CDR2 reads FQNEAQ (reference sequence). The CDR3 loop spans 13 amino acids. V lost 5 bases and J 8 bases, leaving 15 bases between the germline ends. CDR3 in DNA: TGTGCCAGCAGCCAAGAGAGGGTACGCGGCTACACCTTC. Protein: CASSQERVRGYTF.

V and J are TRBV2 and TRBJ1-6; D possibly corresponds to TRBD1 (5 bases). The ends were cut back, 6 bases at V and 8 bases at J, with 8 bases in the middle. The CDR3 sequence is 12 residues long. Germline CDR1 is SNHLY and CDR2 is FYNNEI. The CDR3 loop reads CASRVQDSPLHF. In nucleotides, the CDR3 is TGTGCCAGCAGGGTACAGGATTCACCCCTCCACTTT.

The CDR3 DNA is TGTGCCAGCAGTTCCGGCGGGACCGCACAAGAGACCCAGTACTTC. Amino acid sequence: CASSSGGTAQETQYF. The chain carries TRBV28 and TRBJ2-5; D is possibly TRBD2 (6 bases). CDR3 size: 15 residues. CDR1 and CDR2 from the germline V gene are MDHEN and SYDVKM. Trimming shortened V by 4 bases and J by 2 bases, and 14 bases separated the two germline ends.

The chain uses TRBV4-2 and TRBJ2-5; 11 positions match TRBD2. The CDR3 runs 18 residues. The ends lost 2 bases at V and 7 bases at J; junction bases unmatched: 15. Germline loops: CDR1 LGHNA, CDR2 YNFKEQ. CDR3 coding DNA: TGTGCCAGCAGCCAAAATCTGGCACTAGCGGGGGTCACAGGGACCCAGTACTTC. It is translated as CASSQNLALAGVTGTQYF.

The genes are TRBV18 and TRBJ2-5; 10 bases line up with TRBD1. The CDR3 is 16 amino acids. The germline CDR1 and CDR2 sequences are KGHSH and LQKENI. Losses at the gene ends were 3 bases for V and 4 bases for J; bases not matched to a gene: 8. CDR3 loop: CASSPTGGAWSETQYF. CDR3 nucleotides: TGTGCCAGCTCACCGACAGGGGGCGCTTGGTCAGAGACCCAGTACTTC.